A single sample gave rise to the 13 T cell receptor beta chains below, sequenced in a study of T cells after yellow fever vaccination. TCRdb re-analysed the 5' RACE reads in MiXCR, keeping a single row per CDR3 protein. Of roughly 300,000 distinct CDR3 sequences listed, about 6.6% are singletons. The specimen comprised PBMCs, sampled roughly 46 days after the first yellow fever vaccination. These receptors came from a young man who received the YFV17D yellow fever vaccine.

The gene calls are TRBV4-3 and TRBJ2-1; a possible D gene is TRBD1 (5 bases). Per the germline V gene, CDR1 is LGHNA and CDR2 is YSLEER. V lost 0 bases to trimming and J lost 6 bases, with 15 bases between them. This CDR3 region has 16 residues. The DNA for the CDR3 is TGCGCCAGCAGCCAAGAGGGGCCATCCCAAGGCAATGAGCAGTTCTTC. Protein product: CASSQEGPSQGNEQFF.

This clonotype was detected a few times. J is TRBJ2-6 and V is TRBV28; TRBD1 matches 8 bases. The CDR3 contains 17 residues. The germline V gene has CDR1 MDHEN and CDR2 SYDVKM. The V segment lost 6 bases and the J segment 0 bases; nucleotides outside the gene matches: 7. The CDR3 nucleotides are TGTGCCAGCAGGTCCGGACAGGGATTCTCTGGGGCCAACGTCCTGACTTTC. It translates to CASRSGQGFSGANVLTF.

The chain is built from TRBV5-1 and TRBJ2-3, with 7 positions matching TRBD2. The ends lost 4 bases at V and 5 bases at J; junction bases unmatched: 7. CDR3 length: 14 residues. Germline assignment: CDR1 SGHRS and CDR2 YFSETQ. CDR3 region: CASSQSGAGDTQYF. The CDR3 DNA reads as TGCGCCAGCAGCCAAAGCGGGGCGGGAGATACGCAGTATTTT.

In this sample, this clonotype turned up many times. The chain links TRBV7-2 to TRBJ2-5, with D perhaps assigned TRBD1 or TRBD2 (5 bases each). Germline assignment: CDR1 SGHTA and CDR2 FQGNSA. The CDR3 extends over 14 amino acids. V lost 2 bases and J 5 bases, leaving 12 bases between the germline ends. This chain's CDR3 is CASSLLTREETQYF. In nucleotides, the CDR3 is TGTGCCAGCAGCTTACTTACCAGGGAGGAGACCCAGTACTTC.

Only a few counts were recorded for this clonotype. The chain recombines TRBV4-1 with TRBJ1-2; D gene ambiguous. The CDR3 spans 16 residues. Germline V CDR1 and CDR2: MGHRA, YSYEKL. Between the trimmed V and J ends, which lost 5 bases and 3 bases, there was a span of 19 bases. The chain's CDR3 is CASSTSLQRNDYGYTF. The CDR3 bases are TGCGCCAGCAGCACCTCTTTACAGCGAAATGACTATGGCTACACCTTC.

The rearrangement links TRBV4-2 to TRBJ2-3; tentatively, D is TRBD1 or TRBD2 (6 bases each). Germline CDR1 and CDR2: LGHNA and YNFKEQ. This CDR3 contains 16 residues. The ends were cut back, 1 base at V and 2 bases at J, with 13 bases in the middle. CDR3 residues: CASSQASGAYTDTQYF. CDR3 DNA sequence: TGTGCCAGCAGCCAAGCGTCGGGGGCCTACACAGATACGCAGTATTTT.

This clonotype was seen only a few times. The V call is TRBV5-1, the J call TRBJ2-3; D gene unclear. Trimming removed 0 bases at V and 2 bases at J, with 10 bases between. The CDR3 consists of 15 residues. Per the germline V gene, CDR1 is SGHRS and CDR2 is YFSETQ. In DNA form, the CDR3 reads TGCGCCAGCAGCTTGGCTGGACCCCACACAGATACGCAGTATTTT. Protein sequence: CASSLAGPHTDTQYF.

V is TRBV5-1 and J is TRBJ2-3; TRBD1 agrees at 7 bases. The CDR3 consists of 19 residues. V lost 4 bases to trimming and J lost 2 bases; unmatched junction nucleotides: 19. The germline CDR1 and CDR2 sequences are SGHRS and YFSETQ. CDR3 sequence (DNA): TGCGCCAGCAGCCCCGAGGGTCCCGGGACAGAAACGTTCACAGATACGCAGTATTTT. Translating it yields CASSPEGPGTETFTDTQYF.

The CDR3 bases are TGTGCCAGCACCCTCCTCGACAGTCTGAATTCACCCCTCCACTTT. It specifies CASTLLDSLNSPLHF. The rearrangement uses TRBV2 and TRBJ1-6, with D tentatively TRBD1 (5 bases). CDR3 length: 15 residues. Germline assignment: CDR1 SNHLY and CDR2 FYNNEI. Deletions cut 7 bases from V and 7 bases from J, with 17 bases between.

CDR3 in amino acids: CASSPLGGGRNSPLHF. The CDR3 nucleotides read TGCGCCAGCAGCCCTCTTGGAGGGGGGCGAAATTCACCCCTCCACTTT. V and J are TRBV4-1 and TRBJ1-6; weak D call: TRBD1 (6 bases). The V gene lost 4 bases and the J gene lost 7 bases, with 17 bases spanning the gap. The V gene's germline CDR1 is MGHRA and CDR2 YSYEKL. The CDR3 is 16 amino acids.

The rearrangement joins TRBV11-2 to TRBJ2-7; 7 bases map to TRBD1. The CDR3 covers 14 residues. From germline, CDR1 is SGHAT and CDR2 FQNNGV. V trimming: 5 bases; J trimming: 3 bases; junction bases outside the gene matches: 7. The CDR3 sequence is CASSAGQENYEQYF. The CDR3 nucleotides read TGTGCCAGCAGCGCCGGACAGGAAAACTACGAGCAGTACTTC.

V is TRBV7-9 and J is TRBJ2-1; 9 bases line up with TRBD1. There are 16 residues in the CDR3. CDR1 SEHNR and CDR2 FQNEAQ come from the germline V gene (reference sequence). Trimming cost V 5 bases and J 8 bases; bases outside gene matches: 13. The CDR3 reads CASSPPWGQGGYEQFF. The CDR3 DNA is TGTGCCAGCAGCCCGCCATGGGGACAGGGTGGCTATGAGCAGTTCTTC.

This clonotype was found a few times. The chain recombines TRBV20-1 with TRBJ2-1; TRBD2 matches 8 bases. Germline V gives CDR1 DFQATT, CDR2 SNEGSKA (reference sequence). CDR3 length equals 14 residues. V lost 4 bases, J lost 6 bases, and 8 bases stayed unmatched. CDR3 DNA: TGCAGTGCTATGGTTGCGGGGGGTCCCAATGAGCAGTTCTTC. Translating it yields CSAMVAGGPNEQFF.